These T cell receptor beta chains were read from a single sample in a study of T cells after yellow fever vaccination. Each CDR3 protein is one row after TCRdb ran MiXCR on the 5' RACE reads. The repertoire holds just under 600,000 distinct CDR3 sequences, with roughly 14% as singletons. This material consisted of PBMCs, taken on the day of the yellow fever booster vaccination. The receptors stem from a man between 25 and 39 years old who received the YFV17D yellow fever vaccine. Each CDR3 is given with its conserved first and last residue. A D gene is named only where the DNA matches it firmly. Some rows have no size entry. The others give once, few or many, or a class for an expanded clone.

abundance: NA; v_gene: TRBV28; j_gene: TRBJ2-1; d_gene: NA; CDR3nt: TGTGCCAGCCGAGACATGGGTAGAGTCAATGAGCAGTTCTTC; CDR3aa: CASRDMGRVNEQFF
abundance: NA; v_gene: TRBV3-1; j_gene: TRBJ1-1; d_gene: NA; CDR3nt: TGTGCCAGCAGCCAAGTGCAGGGGTTGACTGAAGCTTTCTTT; CDR3aa: CASSQVQGLTEAFF
abundance: NA; v_gene: TRBV15; j_gene: TRBJ2-5; d_gene: TRBD2; CDR3nt: TGTGCCACCAGCATTCCGGGACTAGCAGAGTCCCAGTACTTC; CDR3aa: CATSIPGLAESQYF
abundance: NA; v_gene: TRBV20-1; j_gene: TRBJ2-7; d_gene: TRBD2; CDR3nt: TGCAGTGCTAGAGATTCTAGCGGCAATTACGAGCAGTACTTC; CDR3aa: CSARDSSGNYEQYF
abundance: few; v_gene: TRBV20-1; j_gene: TRBJ2-3; d_gene: NA; CDR3nt: TGCAGTCCTCGCGCAGACCCTAGCACAGATACGCAGTATTTT; CDR3aa: CSPRADPSTDTQYF
abundance: few; v_gene: TRBV4-3; j_gene: TRBJ1-1; d_gene: NA; CDR3nt: TGCGCCAGCAGCCAAGTCACTGGGACACGCGCTGAAGCTTTCTTT; CDR3aa: CASSQVTGTRAEAFF
abundance: few; v_gene: TRBV24-1; j_gene: TRBJ2-5; d_gene: TRBD1; CDR3nt: TGTGCCACCAGTGGGACAGGGCTCCAAGAGACCCAGTACTTC; CDR3aa: CATSGTGLQETQYF
abundance: NA; v_gene: TRBV27; j_gene: TRBJ1-5; d_gene: NA; CDR3nt: TGTGCCAGCAGTCCGCGGGACCGACCTAGCAATCAGCCCCAGCATTTT; CDR3aa: CASSPRDRPSNQPQHF
abundance: NA; v_gene: TRBV6-1; j_gene: TRBJ2-3; d_gene: NA; CDR3nt: TGTGCCAGCCGGCGCCTAGACGGTCCAGATACGCAGTATTTT; CDR3aa: CASRRLDGPDTQYF
abundance: few; v_gene: TRBV20-1; j_gene: TRBJ2-7; d_gene: NA; CDR3nt: TGCAGTGCTCTTAAGGTCCGGGAGCAGTACTTC; CDR3aa: CSALKVREQYF
abundance: few; v_gene: TRBV6-5; j_gene: TRBJ2-2; d_gene: NA; CDR3nt: TGTGCCAGCAGTCACCCCGAGGGGTCCGGGGAGCTGTTTTTT; CDR3aa: CASSHPEGSGELFF